These 31 T cell receptor beta chains were sequenced from one sample in a study of T cells after yellow fever vaccination. TCRdb called the 5' RACE reads again in MiXCR, with one record for every CDR3 protein. The sample holds under 550,000 distinct CDR3 sequences, about a fifth seen once. The specimen was PBMCs, collected around 3 weeks after the first yellow fever vaccination. The receptors originated from a man younger than 35 who received the YFV17D yellow fever vaccine.

The chain employs TRBV12-3 or TRBV12-4 and TRBJ1-1; 9 bases agree with TRBD1. The CDR3 contains 17 residues. The J segment lost 4 bases and the V segment lost 3 bases, leaving 12 bases of the junction unmatched. Here the CDR3 DNA reads TGTGCCAGCAGTTTTTCACAGGGGGCCACTCTGGGCACTGAAGCTTTCTTT. It yields the protein CASSFSQGATLGTEAFF.

This clonotype was detected a few times. This chain joins TRBV4-2 and TRBJ1-2, with D tentatively TRBD1 (6 bases). The CDR3 spans 15 residues. The germline V and J ends were trimmed by 2 bases and 4 bases, with 14 bases remaining between them. From germline, CDR1 is LGHNA and CDR2 YNFKEQ. This CDR3 reads CASSQLDSSFYGYTF. DNA for the CDR3: TGTGCCAGCAGCCAACTGGACAGCAGTTTCTATGGCTACACCTTC.

The chain joins TRBV20-1 to TRBJ2-3, with D possibly being TRBD2 (5 bases). CDR1 DFQATT and CDR2 SNEGSKA come from the germline V gene (reference sequence). Trimming shortened V by 5 bases and J by 2 bases, and 17 bases separated the two germline ends. The length of the CDR3 is 15 residues. The CDR3 is CSAPSGSYYTDTQYF. CDR3 coding DNA: TGCAGTGCTCCGAGTGGGAGCTACTACACAGATACGCAGTATTTT.

The chain is built from TRBV7-9 and TRBJ2-3; TRBD1 might be the D (6 bases). Trimming took 5 bases from V and 0 from J, leaving 12 bases between them. Germline V gene data show CDR1 as SEHNR and CDR2 as FQNEAQ (reference sequence). The CDR3 has 15 amino acids. The CDR3 DNA is TGTGCCAGCAGCCCGGGACACCTAAGCACAGATACGCAGTATTTT. Its protein product is CASSPGHLSTDTQYF.

There are many counts of this clonotype. The chain is built from TRBV5-1 and TRBJ2-5, with D possibly matching TRBD2 (5 bases). The germline CDR1 and CDR2 sequences are SGHRS and YFSETQ. There are 16 residues in the CDR3. The V and J ends lost 4 bases and 1 base respectively, with 17 bases between them. The CDR3 bases are TGCGCCAGCAGCAGCGGACCAACCACCTCCCAAGAGACCCAGTACTTC. This translates into CASSSGPTTSQETQYF.

The chain joins TRBV28 to TRBJ2-7, with 9 nucleotides matching TRBD1. The V gene end was trimmed by 1 base and the J gene end by 2 bases; junction bases not matched to a gene: 6. Germline V gives CDR1 MDHEN, CDR2 SYDVKM. This CDR3 region has 16 residues. The CDR3 DNA sequence: TGTGCCAGCAGTTTATCAGGGACAGGGAACGCCTACGAGCAGTACGTC. It codes for CASSLSGTGNAYEQYV.

This clonotype came up a few times. The chain uses TRBV4-3 and TRBJ1-6; D not resolved. Per germline, CDR1 LGHNA and CDR2 YSLEER. The CDR3 is 14 residues long. Trimming cost V 0 bases and J 10 bases, with 10 bases left between them. CDR3 bases: TGCGCCAGCAGCCAAGACGGGTTTAGGTCACCCCTCCACTTT. Protein product: CASSQDGFRSPLHF.

This clonotype has just a few counts. This chain links TRBV5-6 with TRBJ2-3; 14 bases are shared with TRBD2. After removal of 4 bases from V and 0 bases from J, the junction contained 7 bases not matched to a gene. This CDR3 has 18 residues. Germline CDR1 is SGHDT and CDR2 is YYEEEE. This chain's CDR3 is CASSRPTSGGASTDTQYF. The CDR3 DNA follows: TGTGCCAGCAGCCGCCCGACTAGCGGGGGGGCTAGCACAGATACGCAGTATTTT. The full variable domain, completed using reference TRBV5-6 and TRBJ2-3, is DAGVTQSPTHLIKTRGQQVTLRCSPKSGHDTVSWYQQALGQGPQFIFQYYEEEERQRGNFPDRFSGHQFPNYSSELNVNALLLGDSALYLCASSRPTSGGASTDTQYFGPGTRLTVL.

This clonotype occurred many times. This chain's CDR3 is CASSQRTGRNEKLFF. In DNA form, the CDR3 reads TGTGCCAGCAGCCAGAGGACAGGGAGGAATGAAAAACTGTTTTTT. The V gene is TRBV7-2, the J gene TRBJ1-4; TRBD1 matches 8 bases. Looked up from germline, CDR1 is SGHTA and CDR2 is FQGNSA. There are 15 residues in the CDR3. V was clipped by 5 bases and J by 5 bases; unmatched bases: 7. Drawing the rest from reference TRBV7-2 and TRBJ1-4, the complete variable domain is GAGVSQSPSNKVTEKGKDVELRCDPISGHTALYWYRQSLGQGLEFLIYFQGNSAPDKSGLPSDRFSAERTGGSVSTLTIQRTQQEDSAVYLCASSQRTGRNEKLFFGSGTQLSVL.

A few counts support this clonotype. CDR3: CASSLQGITDTQYF. The CDR3 DNA follows: TGTGCCAGCAGCTTACAGGGAATCACAGATACGCAGTATTTT. This sequence joins TRBV11-2 and TRBJ2-3, with D perhaps matching TRBD1 (5 bases). V was pared by 2 bases and J by 2 bases, with 8 bases between. This CDR3 has 14 amino acids. CDR1 and CDR2 from the germline V gene are SGHAT and FQNNGV. The full variable domain, completed using reference TRBV11-2 and TRBJ2-3, is EAGVAQSPRYKIIEKRQSVAFWCNPISGHATLYWYQQILGQGPKLLIQFQNNGVVDDSQLPKDRFSAERLKGVDSTLKIQPAKLEDSAVYLCASSLQGITDTQYFGPGTRLTVL.

The sample holds a few counts of this clonotype. CDR3 loop: CASSDMGQVPDTQYF. For the CDR3, the DNA is TGTGCCAGCAGTGACATGGGGCAGGTGCCAGATACGCAGTATTTT. This chain connects TRBV12-3 or TRBV12-4 to TRBJ2-3; perhaps TRBD1 as D (5 bases). V lost 5 bases, J lost 4 bases, and 16 bases lay in between. The CDR3 has 15 amino acids.

This clonotype was seen more than once but under ten times. V gene TRBV12-3 or TRBV12-4 combines with J gene TRBJ2-1; possibly TRBD1 or TRBD2 for D (5 bases each). The CDR3 sequence is 14 residues long. V was clipped by 1 base and J by 14 bases, with 18 bases between them. In nucleotides, the CDR3 is TGTGCCAGCAGTTTAGGGGACCTACGACTGTTGGAGTTCTTC. Its protein is CASSLGDLRLLEFF.

This clonotype was seen only a few times. The DNA of the CDR3 is TGTGCCAGCAGCAAAGATCGTGCCTACGAGCAGTACGTC. This sequence encodes CASSKDRAYEQYV. The chain links TRBV21-1 to TRBJ2-7. TRBV21-1 represents a pseudogene. The CDR3 runs 13 residues.

The V and J genes are TRBV4-1 and TRBJ1-1; D is undetermined. This CDR3 has 15 amino acids. The germline V and J ends were trimmed by 0 bases and 1 base, with 9 bases remaining between them. Per germline, CDR1 MGHRA and CDR2 YSYEKL. CDR3 amino acids: CASSQEDRTNTEAFF. The CDR3 nucleotides are TGCGCCAGCAGCCAAGAGGACCGAACGAACACTGAAGCTTTCTTT.

This clonotype has a handful of counts. This chain links TRBV9 with TRBJ2-7, with a weak D call TRBD2 (6 bases). V lost 4 bases and J lost 7, with 15 bases in between. Germline values: CDR1 SGDLS, CDR2 YYNGEE. The CDR3 spans 13 residues. CDR3 region: CASSPRDSMEQYF. The CDR3 nucleotides are TGTGCCAGCAGCCCCCGGGACTCCATGGAGCAGTACTTC.

This clonotype was found a few times. The chain uses TRBV27 and TRBJ1-5; no firm D call. Germline V gives CDR1 MNHEY, CDR2 SMNVEV (reference sequence). Deletions cut 3 bases from V and 4 bases from J, with 7 bases between. The CDR3 has 13 amino acids. The CDR3 bases are TGTGCCAGCAGTTTGGCATGGAATCAGCCCCAGCATTTT. Encoded protein: CASSLAWNQPQHF.

This clonotype has ten or more counts. CDR3 sequence: CASSLGRGQMAFF. DNA of the CDR3: TGTGCCAGCAGTTTGGGCAGGGGACAAATGGCTTTCTTT. This chain links TRBV12-3 or TRBV12-4 with TRBJ1-1; D may be TRBD1 (6 bases). The length of the CDR3 is 13 residues. V lost 3 bases to trimming and J lost 11 bases, with 16 bases between them.

This chain joins TRBV5-5 and TRBJ2-3; perhaps TRBD2 as D (5 bases). Per germline, CDR1 SGHKS and CDR2 YYEKEE (reference sequence). The CDR3 has 14 residues. Trimming took off 4 bases at V and 3 bases at J, with 12 bases between the two ends. The CDR3 DNA sequence: TGTGCCAGCAGCCCCTTTACGGGGACAGATACGCAGTATTTT. Its translation is CASSPFTGTDTQYF. Looking up the rest from reference TRBV5-5 and TRBJ2-3 gives the full variable domain: DAGVTQSPTHLIKTRGQQVTLRCSPISGHKSVSWYQQVLGQGPQFIFQYYEKEERGRGNFPDRFSARQFPNYSSELNVNALLLGDSALYLCASSPFTGTDTQYFGPGTRLTVL.

V is TRBV27 and J is TRBJ2-2, with D possibly being TRBD1 (5 bases). From germline, CDR1 is MNHEY and CDR2 SMNVEV (reference sequence). Between the trimmed V and J ends, which lost 6 bases and 2 bases, there was a span of 10 bases. This CDR3 has 14 residues. The CDR3 coding sequence is TGTGCCAGCAGAACACAGGTTAACACCGGGGAGCTGTTTTTT. Translating it yields CASRTQVNTGELFF.

This clonotype was recorded a few times. The genes are TRBV6-5 and TRBJ2-2; tentatively, D is TRBD2 (6 bases). Trimming removed 2 bases from V and 4 bases from J, with 8 bases in between. Germline CDR1 is MNHEY and CDR2 is SVGAGI. The CDR3 is made up of 14 amino acids. The chain's CDR3 is CASSYGGTTGELFF. The CDR3 nucleotides are TGTGCCAGCAGTTACGGAGGGACCACCGGGGAGCTGTTTTTT.

The CDR3 protein is CASSTLGGSYEQYF. The CDR3 DNA reads as TGTGCCAGCAGTACCCTAGGGGGATCCTACGAGCAGTACTTC. V gene TRBV27 combines with J gene TRBJ2-7; D might be TRBD1 (6 bases). The CDR3 spans 14 residues. Germline V gene data show CDR1 as MNHEY and CDR2 as SMNVEV (reference sequence). With 5 bases removed from V and 1 base from J, the gap between germline ends came to 12 bases.

This clonotype appeared a few times. The gene calls are TRBV7-2 and TRBJ2-7; 7 nucleotides align to TRBD1. The length of the CDR3 is 14 residues. Trimming took 1 base from V and 5 from J; bases not matched to a gene: 5. Germline assignment: CDR1 SGHTA and CDR2 FQGNSA. CDR3 amino acids: CASSLETGSHEQYV. In nucleotides, the CDR3 is TGTGCCAGCAGCTTAGAGACAGGGAGCCACGAGCAGTACGTC.

The chain couples TRBV18 to TRBJ1-2; 8 nucleotides agree with TRBD1. The V segment lost 5 bases and the J segment 6 bases; nucleotides outside the gene matches: 17. The V gene's germline CDR1 is KGHSH and CDR2 LQKENI. The CDR3 extends over 17 amino acids. The CDR3 sequence is CASSRRTGTGAFDGYTF. Here the CDR3 DNA reads TGTGCCAGCTCAAGGCGAACCGGGACAGGTGCTTTCGATGGCTACACCTTC.

This clonotype occurred once. One end of the junction fails to match germline, which may point to a read error. The chain uses TRBV7-9 and TRBJ2-7; D may match TRBD1 or TRBD2 (6 bases each). CDR3 size: 13 residues. Germline V gives CDR1 SEHNR, CDR2 FQNEAQ (reference sequence). The CDR3 reads CASSSDGGTPLWF. Here the CDR3 DNA reads TGTGCCAGCAGCTCGGATGGGGGGACACCGCTGTGGTTC.

This clonotype was seen ten or more times. CDR3 DNA sequence: TGTGCCACCAGTGTTAGCGGGGGGGCCGAGACAGATACGCAGTATTTT. Translated: CATSVSGGAETDTQYF. The chain has TRBV24-1 and TRBJ2-3, with 11 bases aligning to TRBD2. There are 16 residues in the CDR3. V was pared by 5 bases and J by 3 bases, with 6 bases of the junction left unmatched. Per the germline V gene, CDR1 is KGHDR and CDR2 is SFDVKD.

This chain joins TRBV15 and TRBJ2-2, with D uncertain. Germline lookup yields CDR1 LNHNV and CDR2 YYDKDF (reference sequence). The CDR3 sequence is 17 residues long. The V gene lost 0 bases and the J gene lost 0 bases, with 11 bases spanning the gap. The CDR3 sequence is CATSRDLRAPNTGELFF. CDR3 coding DNA: TGTGCCACCAGCAGAGATCTCCGTGCCCCGAACACCGGGGAGCTGTTTTTT. The variable domain in full, completed from reference TRBV15 and TRBJ2-2, reads DAMVIQNPRYQVTQFGKPVTLSCSQTLNHNVMYWYQQKSSQAPKLLFHYYDKDFNNEADTPDNFQSRRPNTSFCFLDIRSPGLGDTAMYLCATSRDLRAPNTGELFFGEGSRLTVL.

This clonotype was detected a few times. At one boundary the junction diverges from the germline segment, which might be a read error. The CDR3 region has the DNA TGTGCCGGCAGCCGCCTTGTTCCCAACTATGGCTACACCTTC. Protein sequence: CAGSRLVPNYGYTF. This sequence joins TRBV5-6 and TRBJ1-2, with unresolved D. Looked up from germline, CDR1 is SGHDT and CDR2 is YYEEEE. The CDR3 totals 14 residues.

In DNA form, the CDR3 reads TGCGCCAGCAGCCCCCGGGACAGCCCTAATGAAAAACTGTTTTTT. Its translation is CASSPRDSPNEKLFF. The rearrangement joins TRBV4-3 to TRBJ1-4; 7 bases are shared with TRBD1. The CDR3 has 15 residues. CDR1 LGHNA and CDR2 YSLEER come from the germline V gene. V was clipped by 4 bases and J by 3 bases; unmatched bases: 5.

This clonotype was counted a few times. Here the CDR3 reads CASSQDGFRGGRTDTQYF. The CDR3 DNA follows: TGTGCCAGCAGCCAAGATGGGTTTCGCGGGGGGCGGACAGATACGCAGTATTTT. The chain has TRBV4-2 and TRBJ2-3, with 8 nucleotides matching TRBD2. The CDR3 covers 18 residues. Germline CDR1 is LGHNA and CDR2 is YNFKEQ. With 0 bases clipped from V and 3 bases from J, the junction kept 11 bases outside the gene matches.

The chain has TRBV4-3 and TRBJ2-3; the D is unclear. In germline, CDR1 is LGHNA, CDR2 YSLEER. The CDR3 loop spans 17 amino acids. The V end was cut by 4 bases, the J end by 2 bases, with 19 bases between. CDR3 sequence (DNA): TGCGCCAGCAGCCGCCTCGTCGGGCAGGAGAACACAGATACGCAGTATTTT. It encodes CASSRLVGQENTDTQYF.

The chain combines TRBV7-9 with TRBJ1-1; D gene unclear. V was shortened by 4 bases and J by 7 bases, with 7 bases between the two germline ends. Germline values: CDR1 SEHNR, CDR2 FQNEAQ (reference sequence). This CDR3 comprises 11 residues. DNA for the CDR3: TGTGCCAGCAGCTCGTGGGGTGAAGCTTTCTTT. It specifies CASSSWGEAFF.